These 18 T cell receptor beta chains originate from one sample sequenced in a study of T cell changes during pregnancy in multiple sclerosis. The protocol was immunoSEQ multiplex PCR, while the TCRdb copy is restricted to in-frame clones and leaves out a portion. The sample holds some 97,000 clones, about 90% seen once. The starting material was peripheral blood, obtained after pregnancy. All receptors come from a female donor with multiple sclerosis, enrolled in a pregnancy study.

This clone was seen a handful of times. The chain is built from TRBV11-2 and TRBJ2-7; 14 bases are shared with TRBD2. V lost 2 bases to trimming and J lost 2 bases; unmatched junction nucleotides: 8. From germline, CDR1 is SGHAT and CDR2 FQNNGV. The CDR3 runs to 18 residues. The CDR3 protein is CASSLIGTSGGPTYEQYF. The CDR3 nucleotides read TGTGCCAGCAGCTTAATCGGGACTAGCGGGGGCCCCACCTACGAGCAGTACTTC.

V and J are TRBV4-1 and TRBJ1-3, with 10 bases identical to TRBD1. CDR3 length equals 17 residues. Germline loops: CDR1 MGHRA, CDR2 YSYEKL. V was clipped by 4 bases and J by 0 bases; unmatched bases: 6. The CDR3 loop is CASSLGTGVVSGNTIYF. In nucleotides, the CDR3 is TGCGCCAGCAGCCTGGGGACAGGGGTCGTCTCTGGAAACACCATATATTTT.

The chain couples TRBV27 to TRBJ2-7; the match to TRBD1 covers 7 bases. V lost 6 bases, J lost 2 bases, and 10 bases stayed unmatched. Germline CDR1 MNHEY, CDR2 SMNVEV (reference sequence). The CDR3 consists of 15 residues. The CDR3 here is CASSRPRTGTYEQYF. The CDR3 region has the DNA TGTGCCAGCAGCCGACCCCGGACAGGAACCTACGAGCAGTACTTC.

The chain employs TRBV6-1 and TRBJ1-6; D remains unclear. Trimming removed 2 bases at V and 0 bases at J, with 5 bases between. This CDR3 is 15 amino acids long. Per germline, CDR1 MNHNS and CDR2 SASEGT. CDR3 in amino acids: CASSEFGSYNSPLHF. In DNA form, the CDR3 reads TGTGCCAGCAGTGAATTCGGCTCCTATAATTCACCCCTCCACTTT.

The chain joins TRBV9 to TRBJ2-1, with TRBD2 as a possible D gene (6 bases). V dropped 0 bases and J dropped 4 bases, with 8 bases sitting between them. There are 14 residues in the CDR3. CDR1 and CDR2 (germline): SGDLS, YYNGEE. CDR3 DNA sequence: TGTGCCAGCAGCGTAGCGGGGAGGTACAATGAGCAGTTCTTC. It encodes CASSVAGRYNEQFF.

The chain joins TRBV5-1 to TRBJ2-7; D is perhaps TRBD2 (5 bases). Trimming pared 2 bases from V and 0 bases from J, leaving 12 bases between. The CDR3 is made up of 15 amino acids. Germline V CDR1 and CDR2: SGHRS, YFSETQ. CDR3 sequence: CASSFVPGSSYEQYF. The CDR3 DNA reads TGCGCCAGCAGCTTTGTACCGGGAAGCTCCTACGAGCAGTACTTC.

The chain joins TRBV5-1 to TRBJ2-7; TRBD2 matches 10 bases. The CDR3 sequence is 15 residues long. CDR1 and CDR2 (germline): SGHRS, YFSETQ. Trimming cost V 0 bases and J 6 bases; bases outside gene matches: 6. CDR3 coding DNA: TGCGCCAGCAGCTTGGAAGGAGCGGGGGGGCGCGAGCAGTACTTC. It yields the protein CASSLEGAGGREQYF.

This clone was recorded once. Distinct nucleotide sequences in the sample also encode this CDR3. V is TRBV27 and J is TRBJ1-5; D is uncertain. CDR3 size: 14 residues. V was pared by 2 bases and J by 1 base, with 6 bases between. Germline V gives CDR1 MNHEY, CDR2 SMNVEV (reference sequence). The CDR3 nucleotides read TGTGCCAGCAGTTTAGGAGGGAGCAATCAGCCCCAGCATTTT. This sequence encodes CASSLGGSNQPQHF.

The chain recombines TRBV4-2 with TRBJ2-2; 9 nucleotides line up with TRBD1. The ends lost 2 bases at V and 2 bases at J; junction bases unmatched: 9. Germline CDR1 is LGHNA and CDR2 is YNFKEQ. This CDR3 has 18 amino acids. CDR3 amino acids: CASSQRTGDFSNTGELFF. The CDR3 DNA reads as TGTGCCAGCAGCCAACGGACAGGGGATTTCAGTAACACCGGGGAGCTGTTTTTT.

V gene TRBV5-4 combines with J gene TRBJ1-2; tentatively, D is TRBD1 (5 bases). The CDR3 runs to 17 residues. CDR1 SGHNT and CDR2 YYREEE come from the germline V gene (reference sequence). The germline V and J ends were trimmed by 3 bases and 3 bases, with 21 bases remaining between them. Written as DNA, the CDR3 is TGTGCCAGCAGCTCGGGGGGTTGGCAGCCAACTTACTATGGCTACACCTTC. As protein: CASSSGGWQPTYYGYTF.

The rearrangement links TRBV19 to TRBJ1-2, with D uncertain. V was cut by 1 base and J by 4 bases, with 13 bases left in between. Germline V gene lookup returns CDR1 LNHDA and CDR2 SQIVND (reference sequence). This CDR3 region has 15 residues. The CDR3 region has the DNA TGTGCCAGTAGTATAGCTGGCGGATCCCTCTATGGCTACACCTTC. Translated: CASSIAGGSLYGYTF.

J is TRBJ1-4 and V is TRBV4-3; 7 nucleotides match TRBD1. This CDR3 region has 15 residues. Germline CDR1 and CDR2: LGHNA and YSLEER. With V trimmed by 0 bases and J by 7 bases, 5 bases remained unmatched. CDR3 DNA sequence: TGCGCCAGCAGCCAAGAGAGCAGGGGGAGTGAAAAACTGTTTTTT. This sequence encodes CASSQESRGSEKLFF.

The chain employs TRBV19 and TRBJ1-2; D might be TRBD1 (5 bases). Germline assignment: CDR1 LNHDA and CDR2 SQIVND (reference sequence). The CDR3 extends over 16 amino acids. Trimming left V 3 bases short and J 8 bases short, with 22 bases between. CDR3 sequence reads: CASSMPSPGRREGYTF. CDR3 DNA sequence: TGTGCCAGTAGTATGCCCTCGCCGGGACGTCGGGAGGGCTACACCTTC.

This rearrangement joins TRBV5-6 to TRBJ2-5; maybe TRBD1 (6 bases). Germline V gene data show CDR1 as SGHDT and CDR2 as YYEEEE. The CDR3 runs to 13 residues. V dropped 5 bases and J dropped 1 base, with 9 bases sitting between them. CDR3 sequence (DNA): TGTGCCAGCAGTACAGGGCTCCAAGAGACCCAGTACTTC. Translation: CASSTGLQETQYF.

The chain has TRBV5-4 and TRBJ1-2; D gene ambiguous. This CDR3 region has 13 residues. V shed 0 bases and J shed 7 bases, with 10 bases lying between them. CDR1 is SGHNT, CDR2 YYREEE, per germline (reference sequence). This CDR3 is CASSLDRDFGYTF. The CDR3 bases are TGTGCCAGCAGCTTGGACCGGGATTTTGGCTACACCTTC.

This chain links TRBV5-1 with TRBJ1-5, with 9 bases lining up with TRBD1. The V segment lost 4 bases and the J segment 8 bases; nucleotides outside the gene matches: 7. The CDR3 is 14 amino acids. Germline V CDR1 and CDR2: SGHRS, YFSETQ. The CDR3 bases are TGCGCCAGCAGCCCCGGACAGGGGCTGGAGCCCCAGCATTTT. Translation gives CASSPGQGLEPQHF.

The V and J genes are TRBV19 and TRBJ1-1; TRBD1 matches 8 bases. The CDR3 is 15 amino acids. The V gene's germline CDR1 is LNHDA and CDR2 SQIVND (reference sequence). The V and J ends lost 6 bases and 4 bases, in that order; junction bases with no gene match: 10. The CDR3 sequence: CASRSNPGQATEAFF. CDR3 in DNA: TGTGCCAGTAGATCAAACCCGGGACAGGCCACTGAAGCTTTCTTT.

This chain joins TRBV6-4 and TRBJ2-7; a possible D gene is TRBD2 (5 bases). The CDR3 has 17 residues. The V end was cut by 0 bases, the J end by 0 bases, with 15 bases between. CDR1 is MRHNA, CDR2 SNTAGT, per germline. This CDR3 reads CASSDSEAEAISYEQYF. The CDR3 coding sequence is TGTGCCAGCAGTGACTCGGAAGCGGAAGCCATCTCCTACGAGCAGTACTTC.